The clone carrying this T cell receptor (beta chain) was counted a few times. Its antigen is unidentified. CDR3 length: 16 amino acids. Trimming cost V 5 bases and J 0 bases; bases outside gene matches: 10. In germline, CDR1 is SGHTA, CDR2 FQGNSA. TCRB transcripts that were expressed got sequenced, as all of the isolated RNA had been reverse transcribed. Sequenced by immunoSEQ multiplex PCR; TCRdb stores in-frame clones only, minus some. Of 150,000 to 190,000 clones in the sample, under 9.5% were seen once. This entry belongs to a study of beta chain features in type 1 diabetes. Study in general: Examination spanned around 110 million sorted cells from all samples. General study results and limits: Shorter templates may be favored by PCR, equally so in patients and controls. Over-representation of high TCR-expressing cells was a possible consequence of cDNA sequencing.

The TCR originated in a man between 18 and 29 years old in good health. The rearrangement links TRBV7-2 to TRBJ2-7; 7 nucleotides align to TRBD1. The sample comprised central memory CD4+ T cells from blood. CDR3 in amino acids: CASSLMTGTASYEQYF. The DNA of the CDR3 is TGTGCCAGCAGCCTTATGACCGGGACAGCCTCCTACGAGCAGTACTTC.